Listed here are 28 T cell receptor beta chains from one sample, sequenced in a study of cytomegalovirus exposure and HLA in healthy donors. PCR employed 60 Vbeta and 13 Jbeta primers. Sequencing used immunoSEQ multiplex PCR; TCRdb keeps in-frame clones, though not all of them. Of around 99,000 clones in the sample, 73% were seen once. The source material was PBMCs. These receptors came from a man aged 35 to 55 in good health and CMV-seronegative.

This clone showed up just a few times. The chain uses TRBV4-3 and TRBJ2-3; perhaps TRBD1 as D (6 bases). Germline CDR1 LGHNA, CDR2 YSLEER. V dropped 3 bases and J dropped 4 bases, with 14 bases sitting between them. The CDR3 has 15 amino acids. The CDR3 loop is CASSQTSGDADTQYF. The CDR3 region has the DNA TGCGCCAGCAGCCAGACCTCAGGGGATGCAGATACGCAGTATTTT.

This clone was observed a few times. V gene TRBV15 combines with J gene TRBJ2-5; maybe TRBD1 (6 bases). The germline gives CDR1 LNHNV, CDR2 YYDKDF (reference sequence). V was shortened by 1 base and J by 2 bases, with 14 bases between the two germline ends. This CDR3 region has 16 residues. The DNA for the CDR3 is TGTGCCACCAGCAGAGGTTTCGAGGGGACACAAGAGACCCAGTACTTC. Translated, it gives CATSRGFEGTQETQYF.

The rearrangement uses TRBV4-1 and TRBJ2-2; the match to TRBD2 covers 11 bases. Germline V CDR1 and CDR2: MGHRA, YSYEKL. V lost 1 base, J lost 0 bases, and 10 bases stayed unmatched. The CDR3 spans 20 residues. The CDR3 region has the DNA TGCGCCAGCAGCCAAGTAGCTTTGAGTAGCGGGGGGGCGAACACCGGGGAGCTGTTTTTT. This codes for CASSQVALSSGGANTGELFF.

This clone was counted a single time. V gene TRBV4-1 combines with J gene TRBJ2-5; possibly TRBD2 for D (5 bases). CDR3 length equals 14 residues. Germline V gene data show CDR1 as MGHRA and CDR2 as YSYEKL. Trimming left V 4 bases short and J 2 bases short, with 11 bases between. The CDR3 sequence is CASSLPGGQETQYF. The CDR3 DNA reads as TGCGCCAGCAGCCTCCCTGGCGGGCAAGAGACCCAGTACTTC.

This clone appeared a few times. This chain uses TRBV4-3 with TRBJ2-5, with D perhaps TRBD2 (6 bases). Germline loops: CDR1 LGHNA, CDR2 YSLEER. The length of the CDR3 is 14 residues. V was pared by 0 bases and J by 10 bases, with 15 bases between. The CDR3 DNA reads TGCGCCAGCAGCCAAGAGGGGGTTTTGGGGGGCCAGTACTTC. This codes for CASSQEGVLGGQYF.

The chain is built from TRBV14 and TRBJ2-7; tentatively, D is TRBD1 (7 bases). The CDR3 has 15 amino acids. Trimming removed 6 bases from V and 2 bases from J, with 17 bases in between. Germline CDR1 SGHDN, CDR2 FVKESK. Here the CDR3 reads CASRPGGTEAYEQYF. DNA for the CDR3: TGTGCCAGCAGGCCCGGAGGGACAGAAGCCTACGAGCAGTACTTC.

This clone was seen a single time. The chain is built from TRBV9 and TRBJ1-2; D unclear. V was cut by 5 bases and J by 8 bases, with 13 bases left in between. This CDR3 has 12 residues. Germline assignment: CDR1 SGDLS and CDR2 YYNGEE. The CDR3 reads CASSPERGGYTF. The CDR3 DNA is TGTGCCAGCAGTCCGGAAAGAGGAGGCTACACCTTC.

This clone came up a few times. The chain employs TRBV7-2 and TRBJ2-7, with 14 bases matching TRBD2. Trimming cost V 5 bases and J 4 bases; bases outside gene matches: 4. CDR1 and CDR2 from the germline V gene are SGHTA and FQGNSA. The CDR3 is 15 residues long. CDR3 protein: CASSLWTSGGYEQYF. The CDR3 DNA follows: TGTGCCAGCAGCCTTTGGACTAGCGGGGGGTACGAGCAGTACTTC.

This clone was observed a few times. The chain couples TRBV11-2 to TRBJ2-2, with D unclear. V was pared by 4 bases and J by 6 bases, with 12 bases between. The CDR3 totals 14 residues. Germline CDR1 reads SGHAT; CDR2 reads FQNNGV. CDR3: CASSSGANSGELFF. CDR3 DNA: TGTGCCAGCAGCTCCGGAGCCAACTCCGGGGAGCTGTTTTTT.

This chain joins TRBV25-1 and TRBJ2-5, with D possibly being TRBD1 (5 bases). The V gene's germline CDR1 is MGHDK and CDR2 SYGVNS. V lost 7 bases, J lost 3 bases, and 6 bases lay in between. This CDR3 is 11 amino acids long. The CDR3 here is CASTGKETQYF. The CDR3 nucleotides read TGTGCCAGCACAGGGAAAGAGACCCAGTACTTC.

This clone appeared once. The chain carries TRBV11-3 and TRBJ2-1; 7 bases line up with TRBD2. There are 16 residues in the CDR3. The J segment lost 6 bases and the V segment lost 1 base, leaving 9 bases of the junction unmatched. Germline CDR1 is SGHNT and CDR2 is YENEEA. The CDR3 loop is CASSLGPRGGSNEQFF. The CDR3 region has the DNA TGTGCCAGCAGCTTAGGGCCCCGCGGGGGATCCAATGAGCAGTTCTTC.

The V gene is TRBV19, the J gene TRBJ1-1; D is unclear. This CDR3 has 15 amino acids. CDR1 is LNHDA, CDR2 SQIVND, per germline (reference sequence). Trimming removed 2 bases at V and 2 bases at J, with 12 bases between. CDR3 in amino acids: CASSITGYYNTEAFF. The CDR3 nucleotides read TGTGCCAGTAGTATAACGGGGTACTATAACACTGAAGCTTTCTTT.

This chain connects TRBV7-2 to TRBJ2-7; TRBD1 agrees at 10 bases. Trimming cost V 4 bases and J 4 bases; bases outside gene matches: 7. This CDR3 has 15 residues. In germline, CDR1 is SGHTA, CDR2 FQGNSA. The CDR3 region is CASSWDRGIGYEQYF. CDR3 DNA: TGTGCCAGCAGCTGGGACAGGGGAATAGGTTACGAGCAGTACTTC.

J is TRBJ2-1 and V is TRBV10-2, with D possibly TRBD1 on 5 matching bases. Trimming stripped 3 bases from V and 2 bases from J, with 11 bases between. CDR1 is WSHSY and CDR2 is SAAADI in the germline V gene. The CDR3 loop spans 15 amino acids. The CDR3 sequence is CASSEQVRTYNEQFF. The CDR3 nucleotides are TGCGCCAGCAGTGAACAGGTTCGCACCTACAATGAGCAGTTCTTC.

The rearrangement links TRBV2 to TRBJ1-1; 9 positions match TRBD1. The CDR3 is 15 amino acids. The V and J ends lost 8 bases and 5 bases, in that order; junction bases with no gene match: 12. Germline loops: CDR1 SNHLY, CDR2 FYNNEI. The CDR3 bases are TGTGCCAGCCACCTGAGTGAGACAGGGGGAACTGAAGCTTTCTTT. Its protein is CASHLSETGGTEAFF.

The chain recombines TRBV7-9 with TRBJ1-2; no clear D. This CDR3 is 14 amino acids long. Trimming stripped 0 bases from V and 4 bases from J, with 9 bases between. Germline lookup yields CDR1 SEHNR and CDR2 FQNEAQ (reference sequence). The CDR3 here is CASSLAFRVYGYTF. CDR3 coding DNA: TGTGCCAGCAGCTTAGCTTTCCGAGTCTATGGCTACACCTTC.

The chain uses TRBV7-9 and TRBJ1-3; 7 positions agree with TRBD1. Germline V lookup: CDR1 SEHNR, CDR2 FQNEAQ (reference sequence). J gave up 7 bases and V 5 bases, and 5 bases lay outside the gene matches. CDR3 length equals 13 residues. For the CDR3, the DNA is TGTGCCAGCAGCAGACAGGGAAGGAACACCATATATTTT. Amino acid sequence: CASSRQGRNTIYF.

The gene calls are TRBV28 and TRBJ2-6, with 12 bases fitting TRBD1. The V and J ends lost 5 bases and 4 bases, in that order; junction bases with no gene match: 12. CDR1 and CDR2 from the germline V gene are MDHEN and SYDVKM. This CDR3 has 19 amino acids. As DNA, the CDR3 is TGTGCCAGCAGTCCGCCTCTCGGGACAGGGGGCACCGGGGCCAACGTCCTGACTTTC. This gives the protein CASSPPLGTGGTGANVLTF.

The rearrangement links TRBV4-1 to TRBJ2-7, with unresolved D. V was shortened by 0 bases and J by 5 bases, with 14 bases between the two germline ends. The CDR3 has 15 amino acids. Germline V gene sequence: CDR1 MGHRA, CDR2 YSYEKL. This CDR3 is CASSQDLQVLDEQYF. The CDR3, as DNA: TGCGCCAGCAGCCAAGATTTGCAGGTACTTGACGAGCAGTACTTC.

The chain carries TRBV9 and TRBJ1-1; 9 nucleotides line up with TRBD1. Looked up from germline, CDR1 is SGDLS and CDR2 is YYNGEE. The J segment lost 7 bases and the V segment lost 4 bases, leaving 11 bases of the junction unmatched. This CDR3 has 15 amino acids. For the CDR3, the DNA is TGTGCCAGCAGCTCGTCCCGGGACAGGGAAAATGAAGCTTTCTTT. Its protein product is CASSSSRDRENEAFF.

This rearrangement joins TRBV25-1 to TRBJ1-5, with 7 bases lining up with TRBD1. From germline, CDR1 is MGHDK and CDR2 SYGVNS. This CDR3 region has 14 residues. V was clipped by 4 bases and J by 6 bases; unmatched bases: 6. CDR3 bases: TGTGCCAGCAGTGGAGCACAGGGGCGTCAGCCCCAGCATTTT. Translated, it gives CASSGAQGRQPQHF.

The chain joins TRBV5-3 to TRBJ1-1, with D perhaps matching TRBD1 (6 bases). TRBV5-3 is filed as an ORF, its function uncertain. The CDR3 extends over 21 amino acids. Between the trimmed V and J ends, which lost 4 bases and 1 base, there was a span of 32 bases. CDR3 coding DNA: TGTGCCAGAAGCAGTCCCGGGACAATCCCCTTTACCGGAGTTAAGAACACTGAAGCTTTCTTT. Its translation: CARSSPGTIPFTGVKNTEAFF.

This clone is labeled medium-sized. This CDR3 is CASSIGTDSTNEKLFF. The CDR3 DNA reads TGTGCCAGTAGTATCGGGACAGATTCAACTAATGAAAAACTGTTTTTT. The rearrangement links TRBV19 to TRBJ1-4; 7 bases line up with TRBD1. This CDR3 contains 16 residues. V gave up 3 bases and J gave up 0 bases; unmatched junction bases: 4. Per the germline V gene, CDR1 is LNHDA and CDR2 is SQIVND (reference sequence).

The V call is TRBV27, the J call TRBJ1-1, with 7 bases fitting TRBD1. The J segment lost 4 bases and the V segment lost 8 bases, leaving 16 bases of the junction unmatched. Germline V gene sequence: CDR1 MNHEY, CDR2 SMNVEV (reference sequence). The CDR3 runs 16 residues. In DNA form, the CDR3 reads TGTGCCAGCGTAACCATGGGACAGCCGGGGTTCACTGAAGCTTTCTTT. This translates into CASVTMGQPGFTEAFF.

V gene TRBV4-1 combines with J gene TRBJ2-2, with TRBD2 matching over 13 bases. Germline V CDR1 and CDR2: MGHRA, YSYEKL. CDR3 size: 19 residues. The ends lost 0 bases at V and 5 bases at J; junction bases unmatched: 9. CDR3 sequence: CASSQEPLLAGGGTGELFF. In DNA, the CDR3 is TGCGCCAGCAGCCAAGAGCCTCTACTAGCGGGGGGGGGTACCGGGGAGCTGTTTTTT.

This clone has a single count. The rearrangement links TRBV27 to TRBJ1-5; 9 bases agree with TRBD1. The V gene's germline CDR1 is MNHEY and CDR2 SMNVEV (reference sequence). The CDR3 has 15 residues. J was trimmed by 2 bases and V by 6 bases; bases with no gene match: 5. CDR3 protein: CASRRTGDGNQPQHF. CDR3 sequence (DNA): TGTGCCAGCAGGCGGACAGGGGATGGCAATCAGCCCCAGCATTTT.

The chain is built from TRBV10-3 and TRBJ2-4; a weak D match, TRBD1 (5 bases). The CDR3 loop spans 18 amino acids. Germline V gene sequence: CDR1 ENHRY, CDR2 SYGVKD. Trimming left V 0 bases short and J 0 bases short, with 15 bases between. CDR3 amino acids: CAISESSGLRLAKNIQYF. DNA for the CDR3: TGTGCCATCAGTGAGTCTTCAGGGCTCCGTCTAGCCAAAAACATTCAGTACTTC.

This sequence joins TRBV9 and TRBJ2-2; D is possibly TRBD1 (6 bases). The CDR3 is 15 residues long. V gave up 6 bases and J gave up 0 bases, with 12 bases separating them. Germline loops: CDR1 SGDLS, CDR2 YYNGEE. CDR3: CASMSGGANTGELFF. In DNA form, the CDR3 reads TGTGCCAGCATGAGTGGGGGCGCGAACACCGGGGAGCTGTTTTTT.